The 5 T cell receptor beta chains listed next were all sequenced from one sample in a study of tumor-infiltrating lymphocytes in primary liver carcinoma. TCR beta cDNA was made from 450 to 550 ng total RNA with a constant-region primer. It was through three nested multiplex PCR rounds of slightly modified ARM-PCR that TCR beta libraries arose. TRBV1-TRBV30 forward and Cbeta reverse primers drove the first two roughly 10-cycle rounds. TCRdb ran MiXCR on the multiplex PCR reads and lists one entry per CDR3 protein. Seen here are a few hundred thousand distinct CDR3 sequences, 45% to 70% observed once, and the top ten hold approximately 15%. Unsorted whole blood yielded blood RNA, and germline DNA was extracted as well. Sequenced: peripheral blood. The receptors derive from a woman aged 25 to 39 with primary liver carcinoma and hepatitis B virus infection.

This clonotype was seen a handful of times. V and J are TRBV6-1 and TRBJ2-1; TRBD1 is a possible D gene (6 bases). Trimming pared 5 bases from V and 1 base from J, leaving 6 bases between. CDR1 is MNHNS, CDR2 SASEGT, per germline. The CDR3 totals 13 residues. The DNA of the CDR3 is TGTGCCAGCAGTAGGGGGTCCTACAATGAGCAGTTCTTC. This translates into CASSRGSYNEQFF.

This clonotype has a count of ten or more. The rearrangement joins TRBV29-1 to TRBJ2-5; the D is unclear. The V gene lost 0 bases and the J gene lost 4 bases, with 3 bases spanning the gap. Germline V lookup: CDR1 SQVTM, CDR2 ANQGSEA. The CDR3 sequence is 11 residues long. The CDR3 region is CSVEDVETQYF. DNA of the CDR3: TGCAGCGTTGAAGACGTAGAGACCCAGTACTTC. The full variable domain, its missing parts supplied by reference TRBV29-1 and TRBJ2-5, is SAVISQKPSRDICQRGTSLTIQCQVDSQVTMMFWYRQQPGQSLTLIATANQGSEATYESGFVIDKFPISRPNLTFSTLTVSNMSPEDSSIYLCSVEDVETQYFGPGTRLLVL.

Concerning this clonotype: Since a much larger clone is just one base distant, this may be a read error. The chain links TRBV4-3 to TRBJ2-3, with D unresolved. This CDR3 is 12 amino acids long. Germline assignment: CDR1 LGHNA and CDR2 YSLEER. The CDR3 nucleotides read TGCGCCAACAGCCAAGATAAAGATACGCAGTATTTT. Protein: CANSQDKDTQYF.

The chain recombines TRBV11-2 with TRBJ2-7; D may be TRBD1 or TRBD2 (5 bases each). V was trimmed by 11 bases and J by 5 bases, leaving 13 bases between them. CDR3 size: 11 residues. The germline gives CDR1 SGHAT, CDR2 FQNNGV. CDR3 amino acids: CAGIWDDEQYF. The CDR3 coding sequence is TGTGCCGGCATCTGGGACGACGAGCAGTACTTC.

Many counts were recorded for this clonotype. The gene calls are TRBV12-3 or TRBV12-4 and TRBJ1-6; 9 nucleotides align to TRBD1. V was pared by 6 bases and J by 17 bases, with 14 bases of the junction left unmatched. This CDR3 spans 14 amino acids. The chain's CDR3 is CASSWSTQGQGIHF. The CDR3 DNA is TGTGCCAGCAGCTGGTCTACTCAGGGACAGGGCATCCACTTT.